Following are 8 T cell receptor beta chains from one sample sequenced in a study of T-cell memory formation after mild COVID-19. TCRdb reanalysed the 5' RACE reads using MiXCR and keeps one entry per CDR3 protein. The sample lists some 210,000 distinct CDR3 sequences, approximately 16% occurring once. Sequenced material: PBMCs or a T cell subset sorted from them (not recorded which). These receptors originate from an adult woman who had mild COVID-19 (a few samples of this study predate the infection). Cell type and time point are not known.

This clonotype was recorded a few times. The chain couples TRBV9 to TRBJ1-2, with a possible D match to TRBD1 (5 bases). The germline gives CDR1 SGDLS, CDR2 YYNGEE. Trimming took off 4 bases at V and 8 bases at J, with 12 bases between the two ends. The CDR3 covers 12 residues. CDR3 bases: TGTGCCAGCAGCCCCGGGGCTCAGGGCTACACCTTC. It encodes CASSPGAQGYTF.

The chain recombines TRBV29-1 with TRBJ2-4; possibly TRBD2 for D (5 bases). CDR3 length: 17 amino acids. The V gene's germline CDR1 is SQVTM and CDR2 ANQGSEA. The germline V and J ends were trimmed by 4 bases and 0 bases, with 19 bases remaining between them. DNA of the CDR3: TGCAGCGTTGCGGCGGTGGCGGCAGGACTAGCCAAAAACATTCAGTACTTC. Its translation: CSVAAVAAGLAKNIQYF.

The CDR3 loop is CASQRSGSTYEQYF. The CDR3 DNA is TGTGCGTCTCAGCGTAGCGGGTCGACCTACGAGCAGTACTTC. The chain carries TRBV28 and TRBJ2-7, with TRBD2 matching 7 bases. This CDR3 is built from 14 residues. Germline V gene data show CDR1 as MDHEN and CDR2 as SYDVKM.

This clonotype was found many times. The chain carries TRBV12-3 or TRBV12-4 and TRBJ2-3, with 11 bases identical to TRBD2. With 5 bases clipped from V and 6 bases from J, the junction kept 4 bases outside the gene matches. The CDR3 length is 14 residues. As DNA, the CDR3 is TGTGCCAGCAGTAATAGCGGGAGGGAGGATACGCAGTATTTT. Amino acids: CASSNSGREDTQYF.

This clonotype was recorded a few times. The genes are TRBV4-3 and TRBJ1-1; no clear D. Trimming removed 0 bases at V and 6 bases at J, with 11 bases between. CDR3 length: 14 residues. Germline assignment: CDR1 LGHNA and CDR2 YSLEER. The CDR3 bases are TGCGCCAGCAGCCAAGATAAGGGAAGTCCTGAAGCTTTCTTT. It codes for CASSQDKGSPEAFF.

This clonotype occurred many times. The V call is TRBV20-1, the J call TRBJ1-1; D perhaps matches TRBD1 (5 bases). CDR1 is DFQATT, CDR2 SNEGSKA, per germline (reference sequence). The length of the CDR3 is 11 residues. V gave up 3 bases and J gave up 6 bases, with 8 bases separating them. DNA for the CDR3: TGCAGTGCTAGTCCCAGGGCTGAAGCTTTCTTT. This sequence encodes CSASPRAEAFF.

This clonotype was observed a few times. The V call is TRBV24-1, the J call TRBJ1-2; D unresolved. V dropped 0 bases and J dropped 1 base, with 5 bases sitting between them. The CDR3 runs 14 residues. Germline CDR1 KGHDR, CDR2 SFDVKD. The CDR3 region has the DNA TGTGCCACCAGTGATTTGACCCTTAACTATGGCTACACCTTC. It codes for CATSDLTLNYGYTF.

This chain links TRBV7-3 with TRBJ2-2; D gene unclear. With 1 base removed from V and 7 bases from J, the gap between germline ends came to 7 bases. The CDR3 has 13 residues. The germline V gene has CDR1 SGHTA and CDR2 FQGTGA. The CDR3 coding sequence is TGTGCCAGCAGCTTAATTTCGAACGGGGAGCTGTTTTTT. Translated: CASSLISNGELFF. The variable domain in full, with the rest retrieved from reference TRBV7-3 and TRBJ2-2, is GAGVSQTPSNKVTEKGKYVELRCDPISGHTALYWYRQSLGQGPEFLIYFQGTGAADDSGLPNDRFFAVRPEGSVSTLKIQRTERGDSAVYLCASSLISNGELFFGEGSRLTVL.